A single sample gave rise to the 8 T cell receptor beta chains below, sequenced in a study of T-cell reconstitution after alpha-beta-depleted transplantation in children. The TCRbeta library incorporated unique molecular identifiers. TCRdb recomputed calls from the PCR reads with MiXCR, one row per CDR3 protein. Among about 240,000 distinct CDR3 sequences, around 11% were seen once, and the ten largest hold roughly 2.8%. Specimen: PBMCs from the stem cell graft donor, collected from the stem cell graft. The receptors shown here come from a human donor who donated a stem cell graft to a child with acute lymphoblastic leukemia.

This clonotype was counted many times. As DNA, the CDR3 is TGTGCCAGCAGTTCACAGCAGGGGGGGGATGGCTACACCTTC. Translation gives CASSSQQGGDGYTF. The chain couples TRBV6-5 to TRBJ1-2; 7 nucleotides line up with TRBD1. V dropped 4 bases and J dropped 6; count of bases not matched to a gene: 8. From germline, CDR1 is MNHEY and CDR2 SVGAGI. The CDR3 is made up of 14 amino acids.

This clonotype was recorded many times. The rearrangement links TRBV24-1 to TRBJ1-5; D remains ambiguous. The germline V gene encodes CDR1 KGHDR and CDR2 SFDVKD. V was cut by 2 bases and J by 2 bases, with 12 bases left in between. The CDR3 has 16 residues. The CDR3 loop is CATSDSTLRGNQPQHF. Here the CDR3 DNA reads TGTGCCACCAGTGATTCGACCCTGAGGGGCAATCAGCCCCAGCATTTT.

The chain couples TRBV11-2 to TRBJ1-6; no clear D gene. This CDR3 has 15 amino acids. Trimming removed 3 bases at V and 10 bases at J, with 16 bases between. Germline V gene lookup returns CDR1 SGHAT and CDR2 FQNNGV. The CDR3 sequence is CASSLPAGPKSPLHF. The CDR3 DNA reads TGTGCCAGCAGCTTGCCGGCAGGACCCAAGTCACCCCTCCACTTT.

This rearrangement joins TRBV2 to TRBJ2-1; maybe TRBD2 (5 bases). The V end was cut by 2 bases, the J end by 4 bases, with 6 bases between. From germline, CDR1 is SNHLY and CDR2 FYNNEI. The CDR3 totals 13 residues. The CDR3 is CASSERGYNEQFF. CDR3 bases: TGTGCCAGCAGTGAAAGAGGGTACAATGAGCAGTTCTTC.

The sample holds many counts of this clonotype. J is TRBJ2-3 and V is TRBV28; 12 nucleotides line up with TRBD2. V lost 5 bases to trimming and J lost 2 bases; unmatched junction nucleotides: 5. The CDR3 runs to 16 residues. The germline V gene encodes CDR1 MDHEN and CDR2 SYDVKM. The chain's CDR3 is CASSTGLAGHTDTQYF. CDR3 sequence (DNA): TGTGCCAGCAGTACCGGACTAGCGGGGCACACAGATACGCAGTATTTT.

This clonotype came up many times. V is TRBV5-6 and J is TRBJ1-6; D is unresolved. The CDR3 has 14 amino acids. Trimming cost V 3 bases and J 10 bases, with 14 bases left between them. From germline, CDR1 is SGHDT and CDR2 YYEEEE. The CDR3 coding sequence is TGTGCCAGCAGCTCCGATGGGATGCGCTCACCCCTCCACTTT. Protein: CASSSDGMRSPLHF.

This clonotype has a count of ten or more. V and J are TRBV20-1 and TRBJ2-2; maybe TRBD1 (5 bases). The germline V and J ends were trimmed by 4 bases and 3 bases, with 9 bases remaining between them. The CDR3 extends over 13 amino acids. Germline values: CDR1 DFQATT, CDR2 SNEGSKA (reference sequence). The CDR3 here is CSAIQEDTGELFF. DNA for the CDR3: TGCAGTGCTATACAGGAAGACACCGGGGAGCTGTTTTTT.

This clonotype was counted once. A much larger clone differs by one base, so this may be a read error. The chain employs TRBV20-1 and TRBJ2-2; the D gene could be TRBD1 or TRBD2 (5 bases each). This CDR3 comprises 15 residues. In germline, CDR1 is DFQATT, CDR2 SNEGSKA (reference sequence). The CDR3 region is CCVLASRRAEGELFF. Here the CDR3 DNA reads TGCTGTGTGCTAGCTAGTCGCAGGGCGGAGGGGGAGCTGTTTTTT.